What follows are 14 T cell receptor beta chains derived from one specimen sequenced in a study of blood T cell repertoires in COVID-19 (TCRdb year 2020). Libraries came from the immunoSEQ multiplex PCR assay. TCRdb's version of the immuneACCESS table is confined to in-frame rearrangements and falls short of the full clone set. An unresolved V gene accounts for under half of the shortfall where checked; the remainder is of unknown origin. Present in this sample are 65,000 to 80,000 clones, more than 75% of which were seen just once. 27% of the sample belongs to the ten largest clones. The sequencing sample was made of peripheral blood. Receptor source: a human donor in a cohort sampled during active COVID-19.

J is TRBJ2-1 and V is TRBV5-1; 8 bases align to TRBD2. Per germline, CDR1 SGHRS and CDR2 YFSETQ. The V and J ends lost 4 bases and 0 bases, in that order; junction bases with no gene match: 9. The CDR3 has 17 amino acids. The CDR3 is CASSGGGPATSYNEQFF. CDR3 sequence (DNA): TGCGCCAGCAGCGGCGGGGGGCCGGCTACCTCCTACAATGAGCAGTTCTTC.

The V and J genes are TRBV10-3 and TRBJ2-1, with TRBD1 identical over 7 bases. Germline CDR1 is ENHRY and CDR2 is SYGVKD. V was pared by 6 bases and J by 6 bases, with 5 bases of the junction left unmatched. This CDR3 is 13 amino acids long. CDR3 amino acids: CAIRTGAGNEQFF. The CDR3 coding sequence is TGTGCCATCAGAACAGGGGCCGGCAATGAGCAGTTCTTC.

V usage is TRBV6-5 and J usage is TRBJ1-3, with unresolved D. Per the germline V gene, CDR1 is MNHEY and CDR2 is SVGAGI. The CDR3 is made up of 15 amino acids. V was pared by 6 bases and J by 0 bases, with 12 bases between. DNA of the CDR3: TGTGCCAGCAGCCCAGCGGGTCTCTCTGGAAACACCATATATTTT. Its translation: CASSPAGLSGNTIYF.

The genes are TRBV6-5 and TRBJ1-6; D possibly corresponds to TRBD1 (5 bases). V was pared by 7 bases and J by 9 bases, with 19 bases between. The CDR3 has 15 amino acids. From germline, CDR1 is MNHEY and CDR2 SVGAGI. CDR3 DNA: TGTGCCAGCACCTTAGGGGCGGGGTGGGGTTCACCCCTCCACTTT. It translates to CASTLGAGWGSPLHF.

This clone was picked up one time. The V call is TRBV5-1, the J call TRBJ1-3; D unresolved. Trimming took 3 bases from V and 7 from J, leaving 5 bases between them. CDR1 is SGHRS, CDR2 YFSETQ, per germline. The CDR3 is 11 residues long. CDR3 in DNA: TGCGCCAGCAGCTCCCTGAACACCATATATTTT. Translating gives CASSSLNTIYF.

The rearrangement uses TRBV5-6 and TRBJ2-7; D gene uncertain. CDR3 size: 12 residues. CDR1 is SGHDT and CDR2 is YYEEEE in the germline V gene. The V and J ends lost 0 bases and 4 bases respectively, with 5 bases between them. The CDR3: CASSLDRYEQYF. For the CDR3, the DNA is TGTGCCAGCAGCTTGGACAGATACGAGCAGTACTTC.

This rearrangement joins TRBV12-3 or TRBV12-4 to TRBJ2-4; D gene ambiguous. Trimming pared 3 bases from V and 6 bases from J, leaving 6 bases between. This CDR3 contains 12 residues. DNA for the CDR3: TGTGCCAGCAGTTTCTTAATAAACATTCAGTACTTC. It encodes CASSFLINIQYF.

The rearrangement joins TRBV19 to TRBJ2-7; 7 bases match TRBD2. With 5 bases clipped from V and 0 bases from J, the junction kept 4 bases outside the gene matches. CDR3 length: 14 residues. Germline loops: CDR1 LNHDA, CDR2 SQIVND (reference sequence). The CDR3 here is CASSEAGPSYEQYF. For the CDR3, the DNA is TGTGCCAGTAGTGAAGCGGGGCCCTCCTACGAGCAGTACTTC.

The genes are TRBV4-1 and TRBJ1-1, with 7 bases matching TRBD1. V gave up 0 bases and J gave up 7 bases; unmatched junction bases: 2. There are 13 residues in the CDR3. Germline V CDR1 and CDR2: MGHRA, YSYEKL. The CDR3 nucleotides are TGCGCCAGCAGCCAAGAGGACAGGATTGAAGCTTTCTTT. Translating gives CASSQEDRIEAFF.

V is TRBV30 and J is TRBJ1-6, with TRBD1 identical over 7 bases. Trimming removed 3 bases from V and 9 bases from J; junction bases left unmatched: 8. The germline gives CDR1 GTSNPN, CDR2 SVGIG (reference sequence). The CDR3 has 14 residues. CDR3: CAWSEGTVGSPLHF. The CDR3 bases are TGTGCCTGGAGCGAAGGGACAGTAGGTTCACCCCTCCACTTT. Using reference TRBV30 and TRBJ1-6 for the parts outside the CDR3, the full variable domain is SQTIHQWPATLVQPVGSPLSLECTVEGTSNPNLYWYRQAAGRGLQLLFYSVGIGQISSEVPQNLSASRPQDRQFILSSKKLLLSDSGFYLCAWSEGTVGSPLHFGNGTRLTVT.

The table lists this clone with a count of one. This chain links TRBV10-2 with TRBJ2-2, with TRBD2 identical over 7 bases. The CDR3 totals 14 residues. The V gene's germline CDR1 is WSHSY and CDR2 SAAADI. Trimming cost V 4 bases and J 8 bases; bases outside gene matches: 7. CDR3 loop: CASSVLSRGGELFF. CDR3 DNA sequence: TGCGCCAGCAGTGTTCTTTCGCGGGGGGGGGAGCTGTTTTTT.

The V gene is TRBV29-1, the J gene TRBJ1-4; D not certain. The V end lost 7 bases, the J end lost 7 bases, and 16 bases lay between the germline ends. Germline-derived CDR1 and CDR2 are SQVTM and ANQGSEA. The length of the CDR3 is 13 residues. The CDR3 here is CSAGRGGSEKLFF. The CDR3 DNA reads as TGCAGCGCCGGACGAGGAGGGAGTGAAAAACTGTTTTTT.

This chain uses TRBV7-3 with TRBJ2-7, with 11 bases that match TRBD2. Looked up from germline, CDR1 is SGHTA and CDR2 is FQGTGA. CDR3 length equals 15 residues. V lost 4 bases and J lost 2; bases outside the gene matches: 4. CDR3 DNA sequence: TGTGCCAGCAGCTCCACGGGACTAGCGGCCTACGAGCAGTACTTC. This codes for CASSSTGLAAYEQYF. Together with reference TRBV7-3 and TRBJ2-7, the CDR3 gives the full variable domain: GAGVSQTPSNKVTEKGKYVELRCDPISGHTALYWYRQSLGQGPEFLIYFQGTGAADDSGLPNDRFFAVRPEGSVSTLKIQRTERGDSAVYLCASSSTGLAAYEQYFGPGTRLTVT.

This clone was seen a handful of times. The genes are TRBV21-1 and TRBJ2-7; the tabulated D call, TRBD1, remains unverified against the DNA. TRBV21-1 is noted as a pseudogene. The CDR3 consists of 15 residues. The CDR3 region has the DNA TGTGCCAGCAGCGAGGACAGGGGGAGCTCCTACGAGCAGTACTTC. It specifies CASSEDRGSSYEQYF.